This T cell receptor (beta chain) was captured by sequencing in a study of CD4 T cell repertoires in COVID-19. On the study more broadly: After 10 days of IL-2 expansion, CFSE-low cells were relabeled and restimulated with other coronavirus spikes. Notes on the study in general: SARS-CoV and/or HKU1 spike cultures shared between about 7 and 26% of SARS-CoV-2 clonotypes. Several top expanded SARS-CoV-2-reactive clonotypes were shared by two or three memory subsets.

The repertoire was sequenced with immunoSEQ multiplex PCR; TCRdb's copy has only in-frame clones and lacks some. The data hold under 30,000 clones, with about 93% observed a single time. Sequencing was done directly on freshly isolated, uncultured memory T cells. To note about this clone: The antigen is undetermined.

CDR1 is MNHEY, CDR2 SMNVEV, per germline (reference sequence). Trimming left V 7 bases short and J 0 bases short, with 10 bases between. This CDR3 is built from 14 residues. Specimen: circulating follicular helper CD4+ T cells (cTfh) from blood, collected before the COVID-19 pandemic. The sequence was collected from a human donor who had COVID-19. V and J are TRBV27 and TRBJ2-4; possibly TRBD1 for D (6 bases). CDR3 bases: TGTGCCAGCAAGGACAGACCAGCCAAAAACATTCAGTACTTC. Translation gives CASKDRPAKNIQYF.